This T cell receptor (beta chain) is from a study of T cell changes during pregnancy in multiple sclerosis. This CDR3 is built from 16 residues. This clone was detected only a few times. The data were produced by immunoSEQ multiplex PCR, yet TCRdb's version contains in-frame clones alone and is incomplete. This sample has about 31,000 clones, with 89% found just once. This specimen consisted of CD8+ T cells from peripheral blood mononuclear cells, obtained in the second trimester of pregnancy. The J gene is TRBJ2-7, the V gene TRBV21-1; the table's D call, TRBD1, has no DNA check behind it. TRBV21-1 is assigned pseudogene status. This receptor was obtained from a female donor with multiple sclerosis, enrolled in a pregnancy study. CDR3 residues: CASGPRLRTTTYEQYF. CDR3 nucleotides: TGTGCCAGCGGGCCCCGTCTTCGGACAACCACCTACGAGCAGTACTTC.